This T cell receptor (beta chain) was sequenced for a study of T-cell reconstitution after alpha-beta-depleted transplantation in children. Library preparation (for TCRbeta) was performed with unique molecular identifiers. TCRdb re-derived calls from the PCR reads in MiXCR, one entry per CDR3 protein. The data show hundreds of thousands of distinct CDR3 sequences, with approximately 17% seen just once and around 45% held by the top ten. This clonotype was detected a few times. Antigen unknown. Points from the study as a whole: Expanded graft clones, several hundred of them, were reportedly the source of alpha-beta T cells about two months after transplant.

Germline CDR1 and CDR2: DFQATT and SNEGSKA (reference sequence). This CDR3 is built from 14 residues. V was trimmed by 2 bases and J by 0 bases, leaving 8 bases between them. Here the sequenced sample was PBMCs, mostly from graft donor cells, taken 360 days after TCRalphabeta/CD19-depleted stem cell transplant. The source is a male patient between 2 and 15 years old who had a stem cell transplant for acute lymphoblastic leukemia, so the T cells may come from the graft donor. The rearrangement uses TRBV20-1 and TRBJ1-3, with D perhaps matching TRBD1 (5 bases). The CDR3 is CSARWGGSGNTIYF. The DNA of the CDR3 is TGCAGTGCTAGATGGGGGGGCTCTGGAAACACCATATATTTT.